Sequencing of this TCR beta chain was carried out in a study of cytomegalovirus exposure and HLA in healthy donors. Regarding the study as a whole: Fewer than 200 TCR beta chains were listed as cytomegalovirus-associated.

This clone occurred a few times. Its antigen is unknown. The CDR3 contains 14 residues. With 5 bases clipped from V and 10 bases from J, the junction kept 10 bases outside the gene matches. The germline gives CDR1 SGHVS, CDR2 FNYEAQ. The PCR used 60 Vbeta and 13 Jbeta primers. Produced via immunoSEQ multiplex PCR; TCRdb's table is partial and in-frame only. The table includes 100,000 or so clones, approximately 12% detected once. This chain joins TRBV7-6 and TRBJ1-5, with 8 bases identical to TRBD1. Input material: PBMCs. The sequence was collected from a man aged 40-50 years in good health and CMV-seropositive. The CDR3 DNA reads TGTGCCAGCAGCATTGGGACAGGAGCGGACCCCCAGCATTTT. This sequence encodes CASSIGTGADPQHF.